Listed below are T cell receptor beta chains from one sample, sequenced in a study of blood T cell repertoires in COVID-19. Data came from immunoSEQ multiplex PCR; TCRdb stores just in-frame clones and leaves some out. The sample holds 250,000 or so clones, around 89% seen once. Specimen: PBMCs or T cells enriched from blood (not recorded which). The source of these receptors is a man aged 35 to 55 who had recovered from COVID-19. The CDR3 runs from the conserved cysteine through the conserved F or W. A D gene is named only where the DNA matches it firmly. Rows may omit the clone size; those that give it use once, few, many or a size class.

cdr3_length: 13
j_call: TRBJ2-7
v_call: TRBV28
d_call: NA
clone_size: NA
cdr3_nt: TGTGCCAGCAGTCCGAATCTGGGGCGCGGGCAGTACTTC
cdr3_aa: CASSPNLGRGQYF

cdr3_length: 15
j_call: TRBJ1-1
v_call: TRBV27
d_call: TRBD1
clone_size: once
cdr3_nt: TGTGCCAGCATCAACCCTGCGGGACAGGGCACTGAAGCTTTCTTT
cdr3_aa: CASINPAGQGTEAFF

cdr3_length: 18
j_call: TRBJ2-6
v_call: TRBV9
d_call: NA
clone_size: NA
cdr3_nt: TGTGCCAGCAGCACCGGGGGGCTAGCGGTCTCTGGGGCCAACGTCCTGACTTTC
cdr3_aa: CASSTGGLAVSGANVLTF

cdr3_length: 14
j_call: TRBJ2-1
v_call: TRBV11-3
d_call: NA
clone_size: NA
cdr3_nt: TGTGCCAGCATCGGTAAGTCCCGTCGCAATGAGCAGTTCTTC
cdr3_aa: CASIGKSRRNEQFF

cdr3_length: 17
j_call: TRBJ2-2
v_call: TRBV27
d_call: TRBD1
clone_size: NA
cdr3_nt: TGTGCCAGCAGTCCGACCACTTGGGACAGAAACACCGGGGAGCTGTTTTTT
cdr3_aa: CASSPTTWDRNTGELFF

cdr3_length: 14
j_call: TRBJ1-1
v_call: TRBV7-3
d_call: TRBD1
clone_size: once
cdr3_nt: TGTGCCAGCAGCTTAAATACAGGGGGCACTGAAGCTTTCTTT
cdr3_aa: CASSLNTGGTEAFF

cdr3_length: 16
j_call: TRBJ2-7
v_call: TRBV11-3
d_call: NA
clone_size: NA
cdr3_nt: TGTGCCAGCAGCTTATATCAGACAGAGACCACCTACGAGCAGTACTTC
cdr3_aa: CASSLYQTETTYEQYF

cdr3_length: 14
j_call: TRBJ1-2
v_call: TRBV7-9
d_call: NA
clone_size: NA
cdr3_nt: TGTGCCAGCAGCTTGGGGCAGGGCGACTATGGCTACACCTTC
cdr3_aa: CASSLGQGDYGYTF

cdr3_length: 14
j_call: TRBJ1-5
v_call: TRBV27
d_call: NA
clone_size: NA
cdr3_nt: TGTGCCAGCAGTTTCGGGACAAGCAATCAGCCCCAGCATTTT
cdr3_aa: CASSFGTSNQPQHF

cdr3_length: 13
j_call: TRBJ1-1
v_call: TRBV10-3
d_call: TRBD1
clone_size: NA
cdr3_nt: TGTGCCATCACCCGACAGGGAAGCGCTGAAGCTTTCTTT
cdr3_aa: CAITRQGSAEAFF

cdr3_length: 16
j_call: TRBJ2-2
v_call: TRBV7-3
d_call: TRBD2
clone_size: NA
cdr3_nt: TGTGCCAGCAGCTTTAGTAGCGGGGGCAACACCGGGGAGCTGTTTTTT
cdr3_aa: CASSFSSGGNTGELFF